The source of this T cell receptor beta chain is a study of blood T cell repertoires in COVID-19. Generated by immunoSEQ multiplex PCR, the TCRdb table keeps only in-frame clones and is missing some. The sample shows under 200,000 clones, 81% of them seen only once. This CDR3 contains 15 residues. J lost 4 bases, V lost 4 bases, and 10 bases had no gene match. Germline values: CDR1 SGHKS, CDR2 YYEKEE (reference sequence). The gene calls are TRBV5-5 and TRBJ1-2; 7 bases agree with TRBD1. The sequenced material came from PBMCs or T cells enriched from blood (not recorded which). The TCR was taken from a woman aged 40 to 49 with acute COVID-19. CDR3 coding DNA: TGTGCCAGCAGCCTAAACAGGGGAAATAGCTATGGCTACACCTTC. Its protein is CASSLNRGNSYGYTF.